This T cell receptor beta chain came from a study of response to subunit inactivated influenza vaccine. Study-wide results and caveats: Each seasonal influenza vaccination recruits few new T cells, the authors suggested.

V shed 1 base and J 7 bases; nucleotides not matched to a gene: 8. The CDR3 is 16 residues long. From germline, CDR1 is SGHAT and CDR2 FQDESV (reference sequence). MiXCR, applied by TCRdb to the RT-PCR reads, yields one record per CDR3 protein. This repertoire shows about 310,000 distinct CDR3 sequences, 20% to 25% found once; its top ten account for 9% to 12%. In the case of this clonotype: Its target is unknown.

The origin of this receptor is a man in his fifties or sixties who received an inactivated influenza vaccine. The chain links TRBV11-1 to TRBJ2-1, with 9 bases identical to TRBD2. This specimen was PBMCs from blood, taken about 20 months after vaccination. CDR3 sequence reads: CASSLGWAGGRNEQFF. The CDR3 DNA follows: TGTGCCAGCAGCTTAGGTTGGGCGGGAGGGCGGAATGAGCAGTTCTTC.